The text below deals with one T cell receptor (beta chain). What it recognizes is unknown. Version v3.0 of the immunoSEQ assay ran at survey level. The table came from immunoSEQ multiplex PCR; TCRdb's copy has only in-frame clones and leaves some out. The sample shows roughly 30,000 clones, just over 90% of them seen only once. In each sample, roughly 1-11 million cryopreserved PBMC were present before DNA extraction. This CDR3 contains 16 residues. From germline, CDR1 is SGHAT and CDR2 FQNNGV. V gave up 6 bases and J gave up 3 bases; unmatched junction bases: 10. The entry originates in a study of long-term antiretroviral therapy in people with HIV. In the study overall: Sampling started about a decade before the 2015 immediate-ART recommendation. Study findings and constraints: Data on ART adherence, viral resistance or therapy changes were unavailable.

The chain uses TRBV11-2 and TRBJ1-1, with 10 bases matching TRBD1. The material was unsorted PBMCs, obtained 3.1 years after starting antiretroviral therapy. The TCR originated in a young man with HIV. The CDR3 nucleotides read TGTGCCAGCAGGATGTCGACAGGGGGCAGGGACACTGAAGCTTTCTTT. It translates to CASRMSTGGRDTEAFF.